These T cell receptor beta chains were read from a single sample in a study of blood T cell repertoires in COVID-19. Produced via immunoSEQ multiplex PCR; TCRdb's table is partial and in-frame only. The sample consists of about 57,000 clones, approximately 86% of them appearing once. The sequenced material came from peripheral blood. Receptor source: a woman of 80 years or more with COVID-19, enrolled during active disease. Both conserved end residues are part of each CDR3. A D gene is named only where the DNA matches it firmly. Clone size is shown for a subset of rows, as once, few, many or a class of expanded clone.

D	size	V	J	DNA	CDR3
TRBD1	few	TRBV7-9	TRBJ1-6	TGTGCCAGCCGTGTTGACAGGGGGATTAATTCACCCCTCCACTTT	CASRVDRGINSPLHF
TRBD1	-	TRBV6-1	TRBJ1-2	TGTGCCAGCAGTGAAGCGCCTCGAGGGGGCAACTATGGCTACACCTTC	CASSEAPRGGNYGYTF
TRBD2	-	TRBV7-8	TRBJ2-3	TGTGCCAGCAGCTTAGCCCTAGCGGGGGGGGCAGATACGCAGTATTTT	CASSLALAGGADTQYF
TRBD2	-	TRBV7-3	TRBJ2-1	TGTGCCAGCAGCTCCGGACTAGCGGGGGGGCCTGGGCAGTTCTTC	CASSSGLAGGPGQFF
TRBD1	-	TRBV5-6	TRBJ1-2	TGTGCCAGCAGCCGCGACAGGGGATCTGGCTACACCTTC	CASSRDRGSGYTF
TRBD2	-	TRBV19	TRBJ2-1	TGTGCCAGTAGTAAGGGACTAGCGGGGGGCAATGAGCAGTTCTTC	CASSKGLAGGNEQFF
-	-	TRBV4-1	TRBJ2-5	TGCGCCAGCAGCCAAGAGGGGCGAGGTAGGAGAGAGACCCAGTACTTC	CASSQEGRGRRETQYF
TRBD1	once	TRBV30	TRBJ1-6	TGTGCCTGGAGCCAGACAGGGGGCTTTTTGGGATATAATTCACCCCTCCACTTT	CAWSQTGGFLGYNSPLHF
-	-	TRBV18	TRBJ2-3	TGTGCCAGCTCACCCCGACAGGAGACTAGCACAGATACGCAGTATTTT	CASSPRQETSTDTQYF
-	-	TRBV12-3/TRBV12-4	TRBJ1-2	TGTGCCAGCAGTTTACAGGGGAATTATGGCTACACCTTC	CASSLQGNYGYTF
TRBD2	-	TRBV5-5	TRBJ2-4	TGTGCCAGCAGCCCCGTGGGGGGGTTAGGCAAAAACATTCAGTACTTC	CASSPVGGLGKNIQYF
-	-	TRBV5-1	TRBJ1-6	TGCGCCAAGATTGGGAGTAGCTCCTATAATTCACCCCTCCACTTT	CAKIGSSSYNSPLHF
-	-	TRBV5-1	TRBJ1-4	TGCGCCAGCAGCTACTCAGGGGAGGAAAAACTGTTTTTT	CASSYSGEEKLFF
TRBD2	-	TRBV30	TRBJ2-3	TGTGCCTGGGGGAGCGGGGTGGATACGCAGTATTTT	CAWGSGVDTQYF
-	-	TRBV6-5	TRBJ2-7	TGTGCCAGCACAGGACAGTCCTCCTACGAGCAGTACTTC	CASTGQSSYEQYF
TRBD1	-	TRBV18	TRBJ2-1	TGTGCCAGCTCGCCGGGGACAGATAATGAGCAGTTCTTC	CASSPGTDNEQFF